This entry concerns a single T cell receptor beta chain. No antigen is known for it. Base qualities are missing; no much larger clone stands one base away. This entry comes from a study of identical twins (dated by TCRdb to the mid-2010s). Looking at the study overall: The study deep-sequenced TCR alpha and beta repertoires from monozygotic twins, unrelated adults of various ages and cord blood to test whether fetal clonotypes persist. To rule out contamination, replicate twin experiments were performed at different times with different library preparation protocols.

Every donor in the study was a healthy Caucasian. The twin cohort consisted of three pairs of female monozygotic twins, all aged roughly 18 to 30 years. Peripheral blood mononuclear cells were used as the source from which RNA for TCR libraries was isolated. Library generation was performed with 5' RACE. These reads were obtained on an Illumina HiSeq 2000. A universal primer binding site was introduced by template switching, and a unique molecular identifier was present in the final cDNA, enabling accurate counting of TCR cDNA molecules. First-strand cDNA for TCR alpha and beta chains was synthesized from specific primers in the conserved constant-segment region. To control for contamination, each cDNA library was double barcoded with a SMART-Mk sample barcode plus Illumina barcodes. Two successive PCR steps introduced TruSeq adapter sequences along with Illumina sample barcodes. The TCR alpha and beta cDNA libraries were sequenced on the Illumina HiSeq platform using custom primers. As for the authors' bioinformatics: Unique molecular identifiers were extracted from raw reads with MiGEC, and CDR3 positions were determined with MiXCR. For each individual, recombination models were inferred using an EM algorithm with the repgenHMM and IGoR tools. The tcR package in R was used for shared clonotype analysis, with sharing normalized by the product of cloneset sizes. Out-of-frame nonproductive sequences were analyzed to study raw recombination free of thymic and clonal selection effects. TCRdb handled the public reads itself, with Q25 trimming in fastp and clone calling in MiXCR, and kept productive beta chains. Identical CDR3 proteins give one entry, which carries the most common genes and DNA. Clone size and V and J calls follow TCRdb, not the original study. The sample has roughly 720,000 distinct CDR3 sequences on record, around a sixth of them singletons. The top ten constitute 13% of the sample.

The full study reports these points: Out-of-frame TCR alpha sharing in monozygotic twins was systematically underestimated by recombination models, whereas sharing between unrelated individuals was in agreement with the recombination models. Compared with coincidental sharing between unrelated individuals, out-of-frame TCR alpha sequences shared between twins had an excess of sequences with low generation probability. The excess sharing between twins in beta out-of-frame sequences was weaker because fewer shared sequences reduced the signal-to-noise ratio. Fewer insertions were carried by abundant cord blood beta clonotypes; a weaker similar trend was observed in young adult naive repertoires, while no such trend was observed in memory repertoires. Because the same donors could not be followed over many years, the conclusions depended on cross-sectional statistical analysis. Zero-insertion analyses could be partly confounded by invariant T cells such as MAIT and iNKT, though diverse VJ usage argued against such confounding for most clonotypes.

These sequences were also reported in another study, on T cells expressing NK-cell markers. As noted in the second study: TCR beta-chain repertoires were profiled in sorted CD3+CD56+NKG2C+, CD3+CD56+NKG2C- and CD3+CD56-NKG2C+ T-cell subsets from roughly eight donors. Among the eight sequenced donors, seven were HCMV-seropositive and one was HCMV-seronegative. To restrict sorting to alphabetaTCR-expressing T cells, an anti-gammadeltaTCR antibody was added in several experiments. For several donors, the dominant CD3+CD56+NKG2C+ clonotypes were among the top 10 CD8+ clonotypes and accounted for about 1.0-8% of CD8+ T cells. Those dominant clonotypes were again the most abundant among CD3+CD56-NKG2C+ cells in a few donors, at about 28.3-65%. Whether the expanded NKG2C-expressing T cell clones were specific for HCMV antigens remained unclear. The eight sequenced donors were randomly selected healthy volunteers, three men and five women. HCMV serostatus was determined by detecting HCMV-specific IgG in serum with a commercial ELISA kit. For roughly 6 donors, bulk peripheral blood T-cell repertoires were additionally sequenced from unsorted PBMC. Reads were demultiplexed and grouped by UMI with MIGEC, and clonotypes were assembled and quantified with MiTCR. To remove erroneous sequences, TCR cDNA sequences were retained only when supported by two or more reads. The tcR package was used for downstream repertoire analysis, with clonotypes matched between fractions based on CDR3 nucleotide sequence plus V segment. VDJmatch was used to annotate antigen specificity against VDJdb, with one amino acid substitution in CDR3 allowed.

Input material: PBMCs. This clonotype originated in a woman aged 18-30 years in good health.

The CDR3 protein is CASTSPGRSSYEQYF. At the DNA level, the sequence is TGTGCCAGCACCTCCCCGGGACGGAGTTCCTACGAGCAGTACTTC. The chain is encoded by TRBV6-1 joined to TRBJ2-7; the D gene may be TRBD1 or TRBD2, since each aligns over 5 bases. The CDR3 contains 15 residues, cysteine and phenylalanine counted. Kept here is only the CDR3 DNA, which spans 45 bases and is read in frame from base 1. CDR1 MNHNS and CDR2 SASEGT were looked up in the germline V gene. Cut back by 7 bases and 1 base, the V and J ends lie 17 bases apart.